What follows describes a single TCR beta chain. This sample is part of a study of long-term antiretroviral therapy in people with HIV. The V segment lost 5 bases and the J segment 6 bases; nucleotides outside the gene matches: 6. Germline assignment: CDR1 MNHNY and CDR2 SVGAGI (reference sequence). The CDR3 is 13 amino acids. Assay version v3.0 of immunoSEQ was used, and it was run at survey level. Repertoires were generated with immunoSEQ multiplex PCR, while TCRdb's copy carries only in-frame clones and drops some. The sample yields around 20,000 clones, just under 85% seen once. A minimum of one pre-ART and two post-ART PBMC samples existed for each donor.

The sample here was unsorted PBMCs, taken approximately 4 years after starting antiretroviral therapy. The sequence was collected from a man younger than 30 with HIV. V gene TRBV6-6 combines with J gene TRBJ2-7, with TRBD1 matching 8 bases. The chain's CDR3 is CASSPSTGAEQYF. CDR3 bases: TGTGCCAGCAGTCCATCGACAGGGGCCGAGCAGTACTTC.